The source of this T cell receptor (beta chain) is a study of early T cells in non-severe SARS-CoV-2 infection. The wider study: Sequencing input comprised bulk RNA from unsorted whole blood; chain pairing was not available. General study results and limits: Clonotype matching in VDJdb favored anti-spike CD8 responses and did not capture private and CD4 specificities.

In regard to this clonotype: The antigen remains undetermined.

The TCR library protocol was used to attach unique molecular identifiers. These identifiers were attached to individual cDNA molecules. TCRdb redid the calling of the 5' RACE reads with MiXCR, one entry per CDR3 protein. Of about 99,000 distinct CDR3 sequences detected, 16% appear once; the ten largest clones hold roughly 1.2%. The germline gives CDR1 SEHNR, CDR2 FQNEAQ (reference sequence). Between the trimmed V and J ends, which lost 5 bases and 1 base, there was a span of 11 bases. The CDR3 has 14 residues. This TCR was sampled from an adult who was a healthcare worker with PCR-confirmed SARS-CoV-2 infection or an uninfected control (not recorded which). Sequencing was performed on whole blood. The chain combines TRBV7-9 with TRBJ1-1; the D gene is possibly TRBD1 (6 bases). The CDR3 region is CASSELQGNTEAFF. CDR3 DNA sequence: TGTGCCAGCAGCGAACTACAGGGGAACACTGAAGCTTTCTTT.